The next 15 T cell receptor beta chains were all read from a single sample in a study of T cells in localized non-small cell lung cancer. TCRdb's copy holds only in-frame clones and misses some; the assay was immunoSEQ multiplex PCR. The sample lists 20,000 to 25,000 clones; 86% were seen once. The sample was peripheral blood, taken before any cancer treatment. All receptors derive from a female donor aged 60 or older with stage I lung adenocarcinoma.

V usage is TRBV5-5 and J usage is TRBJ1-5, with TRBD1 identical over 7 bases. V was clipped by 1 base and J by 0 bases; unmatched bases: 7. CDR1 is SGHKS and CDR2 is YYEKEE in the germline V gene (reference sequence). This CDR3 contains 17 residues. Written as DNA, the CDR3 is TGTGCCAGCAGCTTGAGGTTGGGGACAGATAGCAATCAGCCCCAGCATTTT. This sequence encodes CASSLRLGTDSNQPQHF.

V and J are TRBV5-1 and TRBJ2-3, with a possible D match to TRBD1 (6 bases). V shed 7 bases and J shed 1 base, with 19 bases lying between them. The germline gives CDR1 SGHRS, CDR2 YFSETQ. The CDR3 length is 16 residues. CDR3 residues: CASETGTSSRTDTQYF. For the CDR3, the DNA is TGCGCCAGCGAAACCGGGACAAGTTCTCGCACAGATACGCAGTATTTT.

The rearrangement links TRBV7-2 to TRBJ1-1; D uncertain. Germline-derived CDR1 and CDR2 are SGHTA and FQGNSA. The CDR3 has 13 amino acids. Trimming removed 1 base at V and 2 bases at J, with 5 bases between. The CDR3 region is CASSLEENTEAFF. CDR3 coding DNA: TGTGCCAGCAGCTTAGAGGAAAACACTGAAGCTTTCTTT.

The genes are TRBV29-1 and TRBJ1-1; D call uncertain. V shed 4 bases and J shed 3 bases, with 9 bases lying between them. Germline V gene sequence: CDR1 SQVTM, CDR2 ANQGSEA. This CDR3 has 12 residues. The CDR3 DNA sequence: TGCAGCGTTGGGGATATGGACACTGAAGCTTTCTTT. The encoded protein is CSVGDMDTEAFF.

This chain uses TRBV19 with TRBJ2-7; no definite D call. Germline V gene sequence: CDR1 LNHDA, CDR2 SQIVND (reference sequence). Between the trimmed V and J ends, which lost 6 bases and 3 bases, there was a span of 12 bases. The CDR3 is 13 residues long. The CDR3 loop is CASRSTGLYEQYF. CDR3 bases: TGTGCCAGTAGGTCTACGGGCCTCTACGAGCAGTACTTC.

V and J are TRBV5-1 and TRBJ2-1, with 10 bases lining up with TRBD2. V shed 5 bases, J shed 10 bases, and the junction held 9 bases outside the gene matches. The CDR3 is 14 residues long. Looked up from germline, CDR1 is SGHRS and CDR2 is YFSETQ. The CDR3 region is CASSYGLAELEQFF. The CDR3, as DNA: TGCGCCAGCAGTTACGGACTAGCGGAATTAGAGCAGTTCTTC.

The chain is built from TRBV6-1 and TRBJ1-2, with a tentative D call TRBD1 (5 bases). CDR3 length equals 14 residues. Germline V gene data show CDR1 as MNHNS and CDR2 as SASEGT. The germline V and J ends were trimmed by 2 bases and 8 bases, with 15 bases remaining between them. The CDR3 bases are TGTGCCAGCAGTGAATCAGGGTCAATTTACGGCTACACCTTC. As protein: CASSESGSIYGYTF.

The chain joins TRBV28 to TRBJ1-2; maybe TRBD1 (6 bases). Trimming cost V 4 bases and J 2 bases, with 11 bases left between them. Germline CDR1 and CDR2: MDHEN and SYDVKM. The CDR3 consists of 14 residues. The CDR3 here is CASSSSGANYGYTF. CDR3 in DNA: TGTGCCAGCAGTTCATCAGGGGCCAACTATGGCTACACCTTC.

The chain employs TRBV25-1 and TRBJ2-1; D perhaps matches TRBD2 (7 bases). V was clipped by 0 bases and J by 0 bases, with 12 bases between them. The CDR3 loop spans 17 amino acids. Germline assignment: CDR1 MGHDK and CDR2 SYGVNS. CDR3 loop: CASSEYRRGRSYNEQFF. The CDR3 coding sequence is TGTGCCAGCAGTGAATATAGGCGGGGGCGCTCCTACAATGAGCAGTTCTTC.

This rearrangement joins TRBV6-6 to TRBJ1-1; D is ambiguous. The CDR3 extends over 15 amino acids. Trimming stripped 0 bases from V and 0 bases from J, with 8 bases between. CDR1 is MNHNY and CDR2 is SVGAGI in the germline V gene (reference sequence). Here the CDR3 reads CASSYSASMNTEAFF. In DNA form, the CDR3 reads TGTGCCAGCAGTTACTCTGCCAGCATGAACACTGAAGCTTTCTTT.

In its sample, this clone was seen a few times. The chain has TRBV10-3 and TRBJ1-1; D is perhaps TRBD1 (6 bases). Trimming pared 2 bases from V and 1 base from J, leaving 11 bases between. Looked up from germline, CDR1 is ENHRY and CDR2 is SYGVKD. The CDR3 has 15 residues. CDR3 protein: CAISEAGQQNTEAFF. The CDR3 bases are TGTGCCATCAGTGAGGCTGGACAGCAGAACACTGAAGCTTTCTTT.

The sample holds a few counts of this clone. V gene TRBV7-3 combines with J gene TRBJ1-1, with D tentatively TRBD1 (6 bases). Trimming stripped 6 bases from V and 5 bases from J, with 13 bases between. Looked up from germline, CDR1 is SGHTA and CDR2 is FQGTGA. The CDR3 covers 13 residues. CDR3 sequence (DNA): TGTGCCAGCAGTAACACAGGGAGGACTGAAGCTTTCTTT. As protein: CASSNTGRTEAFF. The full variable domain, rest sourced from reference TRBV7-3 and TRBJ1-1, is GAGVSQTPSNKVTEKGKYVELRCDPISGHTALYWYRQSLGQGPEFLIYFQGTGAADDSGLPNDRFFAVRPEGSVSTLKIQRTERGDSAVYLCASSNTGRTEAFFGQGTRLTVV.

The chain is built from TRBV7-2 and TRBJ2-3; 8 bases are a match to TRBD2. V was clipped by 5 bases and J by 2 bases; unmatched bases: 3. The CDR3 has 14 amino acids. Per the germline V gene, CDR1 is SGHTA and CDR2 is FQGNSA. CDR3 amino acids: CASSMTSATDTQYF. CDR3 nucleotide sequence: TGTGCCAGCAGCATGACTAGCGCCACAGATACGCAGTATTTT.

This chain connects TRBV6-1 to TRBJ2-3; 9 bases fit TRBD1. Per germline, CDR1 MNHNS and CDR2 SASEGT. Trimming cost V 7 bases and J 5 bases; bases outside gene matches: 4. The CDR3 length is 13 residues. The CDR3 loop is CASNRGHEDTQYF. In DNA form, the CDR3 reads TGTGCCAGCAACAGGGGGCATGAAGATACGCAGTATTTT.

The V and J genes are TRBV5-1 and TRBJ1-1; 9 bases align to TRBD1. From germline, CDR1 is SGHRS and CDR2 YFSETQ. V gave up 4 bases and J gave up 11 bases; unmatched junction bases: 9. This CDR3 spans 13 amino acids. The CDR3 loop reads CASSPGQGLGAFF. The CDR3, as DNA: TGCGCCAGCAGCCCTGGACAGGGGTTAGGGGCTTTCTTT.